These T cell receptor beta chains were read from a single sample in a study of T-cell reconstitution after alpha-beta-depleted transplantation in children. TCRdb used MiXCR to reprocess the PCR reads, holding one entry per CDR3 protein. The profile covers about 1,000,000 distinct CDR3 sequences, with around 30% appearing a single time and roughly 31% taken by the ten largest. Sample: PBMCs, mostly from graft donor cells, taken 360 days after TCRalphabeta/CD19-depleted stem cell transplant. These receptors were collected from a boy under two years old who had a stem cell transplant for SCID, so the T cells may come from the graft donor. Each CDR3 is given with its conserved first and last residue. A D gene is named only where the DNA matches it firmly. Size tells how often a clone was seen (once, few, many) or the class of an expanded clone, and some rows leave it out.

>.|TRBV20-1|TRBJ1-2|TRBD1
TGCAGTGCTAGCGGGACAGGGGGTGGCTACACCTTC
CSASGTGGGYTF
>few|TRBV5-1|TRBJ1-3|.
TGCGCCAGCAGAACGGAGGGGCCACGCTCTGGAAACACCATATATTTT
CASRTEGPRSGNTIYF
>.|TRBV5-6|TRBJ1-1|.
TGTGCCAGCAGCTTGCCGGGGACGGCTGAAGCTTTCTTT
CASSLPGTAEAFF
>.|TRBV4-3|TRBJ2-1|.
TGCGCCAGCAGCTTTCATGGGACGGCCAGTGGCAATGAGCAGTTCTTC
CASSFHGTASGNEQFF
>.|TRBV20-1|TRBJ1-5|.
TGCAGTGCTTTACAGGGTTTTGGCAATCAGCCCCAGCATTTT
CSALQGFGNQPQHF
>.|TRBV9|TRBJ2-5|.
TGTGCCAGCAGCGAGGGACTCGGGTCCCAGTACTTC
CASSEGLGSQYF
>.|TRBV29-1|TRBJ2-5|.
TGCAGCGTCCGTTCGGGAGCCCCTCGGGAGACCCAGTACTTC
CSVRSGAPRETQYF
>.|TRBV12-3/TRBV12-4|TRBJ1-5|.
TGTGCCAGCAGTTTAGCGGCAGGGCGGGGAAATCAGCCCCAGCATTTT
CASSLAAGRGNQPQHF
>few|TRBV6-1|TRBJ2-3|.
TGTGCCAGCAGTAGGCGGCTCCACCCAGATACGCAGTATTTT
CASSRRLHPDTQYF
>.|TRBV28|TRBJ2-7|.
TGTGCCAGCAGCCACAACGGGAAAGGGGCCTACGAGCAGTACTTC
CASSHNGKGAYEQYF
>few|TRBV15|TRBJ2-7|.
TGTGCCACCAGCAGAGATCTTGTGGACGAGCAGTACTTC
CATSRDLVDEQYF
>.|TRBV5-5|TRBJ1-3|.
TGTGCCAGCAGCTTGGGTTTCGGGTTCATCTCTGGAAACACCATATATTTT
CASSLGFGFISGNTIYF
>.|TRBV12-3/TRBV12-4|TRBJ1-2|.
TGTGCCAGCCTCCGAGGACCAAACTATGGCTACACCTTC
CASLRGPNYGYTF
>few|TRBV7-2|TRBJ1-3|.
TGTGCCAGCAGCAGACAGGTCTCTGGAAACACCATATATTTT
CASSRQVSGNTIYF
>few|TRBV27|TRBJ1-5|.
TGTGCCAGCAGTCCAAGGGGAGGGCCCCAGCATTTT
CASSPRGGPQHF
>few|TRBV29-1|TRBJ1-2|TRBD1
TGCAGCGCTACAGGGGGCTCTAACTATGGCTACACCTTC
CSATGGSNYGYTF
>once|TRBV7-6|TRBJ1-2|.
TGTGCCAGCAGCTCTGGACGGCACTATGGCTACACCTTC
CASSSGRHYGYTF
>few|TRBV20-1|TRBJ1-1|TRBD1
TGCAGTGCTAGAGCGGACAGGGTTGGCGGGGAGGCTTTCTTT
CSARADRVGGEAFF
>.|TRBV7-9|TRBJ1-1|.
TGTGCCAGCAGCTTAGCAGTGTCGGGCAGGGCCTTACCTGAAGCTTTCTTT
CASSLAVSGRALPEAFF
>.|TRBV20-1|TRBJ2-7|TRBD2
TGCAGTGCTAGACCCCCCGGGACTAGCAGCTACGAGCAGTACTTC
CSARPPGTSSYEQYF
>few|TRBV6-5|TRBJ1-5|.
TGTGCCAGCAGTGACTCTCGGTTTAGCAATCAGCCCCAGCATTTT
CASSDSRFSNQPQHF
>.|TRBV10-1|TRBJ2-3|.
TGCGCCAGCAGTGAGGGGGTCTTAGGGACAGATACGCAGTATTTT
CASSEGVLGTDTQYF
>.|TRBV20-1|TRBJ2-7|.
TGCAGTGCTACTCGCCCGGGGTCGGGTATCGAGCAGTACTTC
CSATRPGSGIEQYF
>few|TRBV5-6|TRBJ2-1|.
TGTGCCAGCAGCCCTCCGGGACGGGGGCCCTACAATGAGCAGTTCTTC
CASSPPGRGPYNEQFF
>.|TRBV5-1|TRBJ2-7|TRBD1
TGCGCCAGCAGCTTGGTGGGACAGCGGTACGAGCAGTACTTC
CASSLVGQRYEQYF
>.|TRBV11-2|TRBJ2-4|TRBD2
TGTGCCAGCAGCTTAGTTGGGACTAGCCCTAAAAAAAACATTCAGTACTTC
CASSLVGTSPKKNIQYF
>many|TRBV9|TRBJ2-1|.
TGTGCCAGCAGCGTAGATCGGGAGCAGTTCTTC
CASSVDREQFF